This T cell receptor (beta chain) was retrieved from a study of T cell responses to AZD1222 COVID-19 vaccine. Study context: Pooled samples include second doses given at about 4 or 12 weeks.

Findings and caveats of the study: Clonal diversity may have been underestimated, and the donors were mostly white British, with more females than males. Researchers report vaccine-associated CD4 TCRs spanning spike, with dominance at 160-218 and 743-854.

The germline V and J ends were trimmed by 1 base and 0 bases, with 12 bases remaining between them. The CDR3 has 16 residues. Germline V gives CDR1 SGDLS, CDR2 YYNGEE. The protocol was immunoSEQ multiplex PCR, while the TCRdb copy is restricted to in-frame clones and leaves out a portion. Among about 150,000 clones listed, around 89% were seen once. Concerning this clone: Its antigen remains unknown.

This chain links TRBV9 with TRBJ2-3; possibly TRBD1 for D (6 bases). This receptor was identified in an adult in good health. Sample: peripheral blood, taken on day 0 of AZD1222 vaccination. CDR3 sequence reads: CASSVNREASTDTQYF. CDR3 nucleotide sequence: TGTGCCAGCAGCGTAAACAGGGAAGCTAGCACAGATACGCAGTATTTT.